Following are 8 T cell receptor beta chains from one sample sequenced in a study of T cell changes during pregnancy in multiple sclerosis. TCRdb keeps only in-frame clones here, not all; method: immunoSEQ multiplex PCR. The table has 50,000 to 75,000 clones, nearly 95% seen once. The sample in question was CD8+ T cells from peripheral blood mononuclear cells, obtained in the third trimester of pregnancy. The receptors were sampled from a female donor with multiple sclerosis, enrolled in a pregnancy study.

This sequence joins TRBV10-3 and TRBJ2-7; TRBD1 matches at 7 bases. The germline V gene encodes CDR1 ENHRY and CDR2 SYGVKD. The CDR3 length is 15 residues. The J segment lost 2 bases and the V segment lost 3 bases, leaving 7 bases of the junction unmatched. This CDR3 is CAISESGTAAYEQYF. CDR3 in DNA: TGTGCCATCAGTGAATCCGGGACAGCGGCCTACGAGCAGTACTTC.

The CDR3 bases are TGTGCCAGCAGTTGGGGACAGACCTACGAGCAGTACTTC. As protein: CASSWGQTYEQYF. The chain employs TRBV6-5 and TRBJ2-7, with 7 positions matching TRBD1. Looked up from germline, CDR1 is MNHEY and CDR2 is SVGAGI. With 4 bases clipped from V and 2 bases from J, the junction kept 2 bases outside the gene matches. The CDR3 totals 13 residues.

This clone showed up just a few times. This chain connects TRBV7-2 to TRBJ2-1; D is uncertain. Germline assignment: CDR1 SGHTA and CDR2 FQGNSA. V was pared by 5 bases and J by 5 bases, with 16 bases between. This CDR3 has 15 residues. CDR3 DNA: TGTGCCAGCAGCCCGCGCTCGCTATCGAACAATGAGCAGTTCTTC. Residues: CASSPRSLSNNEQFF.

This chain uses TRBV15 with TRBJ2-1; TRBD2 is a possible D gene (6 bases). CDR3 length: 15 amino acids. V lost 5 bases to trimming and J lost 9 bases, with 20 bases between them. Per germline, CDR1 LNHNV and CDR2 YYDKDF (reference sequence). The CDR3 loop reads CATSRDRTGDSEQFF. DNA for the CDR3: TGTGCCACCAGCCGCGATCGAACGGGAGATAGTGAGCAGTTCTTC.

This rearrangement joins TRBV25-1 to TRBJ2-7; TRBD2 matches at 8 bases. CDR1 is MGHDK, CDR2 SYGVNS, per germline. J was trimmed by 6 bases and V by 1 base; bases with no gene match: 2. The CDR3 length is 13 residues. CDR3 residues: CASSEWAGGEQYF. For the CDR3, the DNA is TGTGCCAGCAGTGAATGGGCGGGGGGCGAGCAGTACTTC.

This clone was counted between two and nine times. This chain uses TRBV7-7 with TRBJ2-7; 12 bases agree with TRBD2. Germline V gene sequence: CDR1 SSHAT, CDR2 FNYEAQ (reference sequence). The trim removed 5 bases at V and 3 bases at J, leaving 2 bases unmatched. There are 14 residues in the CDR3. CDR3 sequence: CASSRTSGDYEQYF. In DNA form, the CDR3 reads TGTGCCAGCAGCCGGACTAGCGGGGACTACGAGCAGTACTTC.

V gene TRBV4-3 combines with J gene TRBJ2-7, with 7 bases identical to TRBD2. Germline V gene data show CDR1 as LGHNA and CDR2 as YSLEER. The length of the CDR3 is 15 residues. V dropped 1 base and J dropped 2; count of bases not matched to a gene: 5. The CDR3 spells CASSQAASGPYEQYF. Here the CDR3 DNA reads TGCGCCAGCAGCCAAGCGGCTAGCGGCCCCTACGAGCAGTACTTC.

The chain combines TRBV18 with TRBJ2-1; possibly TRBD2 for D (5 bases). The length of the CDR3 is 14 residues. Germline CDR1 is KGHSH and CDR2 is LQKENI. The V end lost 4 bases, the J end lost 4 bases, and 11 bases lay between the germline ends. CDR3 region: CASSRAAGYNEQFF. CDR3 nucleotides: TGTGCCAGCTCACGGGCGGCGGGTTACAATGAGCAGTTCTTC.